This TCR beta chain appears in the sequencing data of a study of blood T cells in healthy people across ages. Trimming removed 3 bases from V and 8 bases from J, with 13 bases in between. Germline V gene sequence: CDR1 MGHRA, CDR2 YSYEKL. The CDR3 has 14 amino acids. Combining a sample-barcoded 5' primer with a J-beta primer mix, a second PCR ran for roughly 7 to 12 cycles. TCRdb passed the 5' RACE reads through MiXCR, listing each CDR3 protein once. Of about 720,000 distinct CDR3 sequences listed, about 20% are singletons. This clonotype originated in a man aged 65 to 79 in good health. J is TRBJ2-2 and V is TRBV4-1, with a possible D match to TRBD1 (6 bases). The specimen sequenced was blood. The CDR3 region has the DNA TGCGCCAGCAGCCATGAGAGGACAGTTGGGGAGCTGTTTTTT. Translated, it gives CASSHERTVGELFF.